The clone carrying this TCR beta chain came up a few times. The CDR3 is made up of 16 amino acids. Germline assignment: CDR1 SEHNR and CDR2 FQNEAQ (reference sequence). Deletions cut 5 bases from V and 7 bases from J, with 23 bases between. The sample comes from a study of early T cells in non-severe SARS-CoV-2 infection. TCRdb redid the calling of the 5' RACE reads with MiXCR, one entry per CDR3 protein. The sample has about 110,000 distinct CDR3 sequences, roughly an eighth seen once. This TCR was recovered from an adult who was a healthcare worker with PCR-confirmed SARS-CoV-2 infection or an uninfected control (not recorded which). The specimen was whole blood. This chain uses TRBV7-9 with TRBJ2-5; no reliable D call. The CDR3 protein is CASSPRGLLEMGTQYF. The CDR3, as DNA: TGTGCCAGCAGCCCCCGAGGATTACTGGAGATGGGGACCCAGTACTTC.